Listed below are T cell receptor beta chains from one sample, sequenced in a study of T cells in Graves' hyperthyroidism and ophthalmopathy. TCRdb passed the multiplex PCR reads through MiXCR, listing each CDR3 protein once. The sample has more than 300,000 distinct CDR3 sequences; over 10% are singletons. Sequenced material: blood. These receptors were obtained from a woman aged 18 to 35 with Graves' hyperthyroidism. CDR3s include the opening cysteine and the closing phenylalanine or tryptophan. Fields, in order: CDR3 length, clone size, J gene, V gene, D gene, CDR3 DNA, CDR3 protein. D genes are given only for firm matches. Not all rows give a size; the values are once, few, many and, for expanded clones, a class.

length: 17; size: NA; J: TRBJ2-1; V: TRBV12-3/TRBV12-4; D: TRBD2; DNA: TGTGCCAGCAGTTTTGGGGCTAGCGGGTTCTCCTACAATGAGCAGTTCTTC; CDR3: CASSFGASGFSYNEQFF
length: 14; size: many; J: TRBJ2-2; V: TRBV7-3; D: NA; DNA: TGTGCCAGCAGCTTCATACCTGACCGCGGGGAGCTGTTTTTT; CDR3: CASSFIPDRGELFF
length: 15; size: many; J: TRBJ1-5; V: TRBV2; D: TRBD1; DNA: TGTGCCAGCAGGGGACAGCCTTATAGCAATCAGCCCCAGCATTTT; CDR3: CASRGQPYSNQPQHF
length: 16; size: few; J: TRBJ2-2; V: TRBV5-1; D: NA; DNA: TGCGCCAGCAGCCCCCCCCAGTTTTTGAACACCGGGGAGCTGTTTTTT; CDR3: CASSPPQFLNTGELFF
length: 19; size: few; J: TRBJ1-4; V: TRBV19; D: TRBD1; DNA: TGTGCCAGTAGTATGTCCTGGCAGGACAGGGCCTCAACTAATGAAAAACTGTTTTTT; CDR3: CASSMSWQDRASTNEKLFF
length: 15; size: NA; J: TRBJ2-2; V: TRBV4-2; D: NA; DNA: TGTGCCAGCAGCCAAGATCAGGGGAACACCGGGGAGCTGTTTTTT; CDR3: CASSQDQGNTGELFF
length: 16; size: many; J: TRBJ2-1; V: TRBV5-1; D: TRBD1; DNA: TGCGCCAGCAGCACCCGGACAGGGCTACATTTCAATGAGCAGTTCTTC; CDR3: CASSTRTGLHFNEQFF
length: 12; size: few; J: TRBJ1-2; V: TRBV19; D: TRBD1; DNA: TGTGCCAGCAGCGGGACAGGGTTAGGCTACACCTTC; CDR3: CASSGTGLGYTF
length: 13; size: many; J: TRBJ2-7; V: TRBV28; D: NA; DNA: TGTGCCAGCAGTCCCGGGACCTACTACGAGCAGTACTTC; CDR3: CASSPGTYYEQYF
length: 16; size: many; J: TRBJ1-2; V: TRBV10-3; D: NA; DNA: TGTGCCATCAGGTCAACAGGGTGGAAATCGGGCTATGGCTACACCTTC; CDR3: CAIRSTGWKSGYGYTF
length: 14; size: many; J: TRBJ1-1; V: TRBV28; D: NA; DNA: TGTGCCAGCAGTTTATTGGGGGGCGGAACTGAAGCTTTCTTT; CDR3: CASSLLGGGTEAFF
length: 11; size: many; J: TRBJ1-1; V: TRBV20-1; D: NA; DNA: TGCAGTGCTAAGCCCGGGCCTGAAGCTTTCTTT; CDR3: CSAKPGPEAFF
length: 13; size: many; J: TRBJ1-6; V: TRBV20-1; D: NA; DNA: TGCAGTGCTAGTAGGCAGGGTTTTTCACCCCTCCACTTT; CDR3: CSASRQGFSPLHF
length: 12; size: few; J: TRBJ1-1; V: TRBV28; D: NA; DNA: TGTGCCAGCAGTTGGCGGGGCACTGAAGCTTTCTTT; CDR3: CASSWRGTEAFF
length: 13; size: few; J: TRBJ2-7; V: TRBV19; D: NA; DNA: TGTGCCAGTAGTATTGGGCTAACCTACGAGCAGTACTTC; CDR3: CASSIGLTYEQYF
length: 15; size: many; J: TRBJ1-5; V: TRBV9; D: TRBD1; DNA: TGTGCCAGCAGCGTAGGACAGGGGAGCAATCAGCCCCAGCATTTT; CDR3: CASSVGQGSNQPQHF
length: 14; size: many; J: TRBJ1-1; V: TRBV29-1; D: NA; DNA: TGCAGCGCCCAGGGCCCCGGGGAAAACACTGAAGCTTTCTTT; CDR3: CSAQGPGENTEAFF
length: 16; size: many; J: TRBJ2-2; V: TRBV28; D: TRBD2; DNA: TGTGCCAGCAGTTCCGGGGGACTAGCGAACACCGGGGAGCTGTTTTTT; CDR3: CASSSGGLANTGELFF
length: 12; size: many; J: TRBJ1-1; V: TRBV30; D: TRBD1; DNA: TGTGCCTGGAGTCGGGACAGATCTGAAGCTTTCTTT; CDR3: CAWSRDRSEAFF
length: 14; size: NA; J: TRBJ2-5; V: TRBV7-9; D: TRBD2; DNA: TGTGCCAGCAGCCCCCGACTAGCCCCGGAGACCCAGTACTTC; CDR3: CASSPRLAPETQYF
length: 12; size: many; J: TRBJ2-1; V: TRBV15; D: NA; DNA: TGTGCCACCAGTCATGGGGGCGATGAGCAGTTCTTC; CDR3: CATSHGGDEQFF
length: 15; size: many; J: TRBJ1-1; V: TRBV29-1; D: TRBD1; DNA: TGCAGCGACCTCCGGGACAGGGGGGGGAACACTGAAGCTTTCTTT; CDR3: CSDLRDRGGNTEAFF
length: 14; size: many; J: TRBJ1-5; V: TRBV20-1; D: NA; DNA: TGCAGTGCTAGAGAAGAGACAGCAGGGCAGCCCCAGCATTTT; CDR3: CSAREETAGQPQHF
length: 18; size: many; J: TRBJ2-3; V: TRBV7-8; D: TRBD2; DNA: TGTGCCAGCAGCGACCGACTAGCGGGAGGGAGCCCCCGAGGTACGCAGTATTTT; CDR3: CASSDRLAGGSPRGTQYF
length: 17; size: many; J: TRBJ2-5; V: TRBV12-3/TRBV12-4; D: TRBD2; DNA: TGTGCCAGCAGCCGGGACACATGGACTAGCAGTCAAGAGACCCAGTACTTC; CDR3: CASSRDTWTSSQETQYF
length: 14; size: many; J: TRBJ2-3; V: TRBV7-9; D: TRBD2; DNA: TGTGCCAGCACCGGGACTAGCGGGGGGGATACGCAGTATTTT; CDR3: CASTGTSGGDTQYF
length: 15; size: many; J: TRBJ2-1; V: TRBV24-1; D: TRBD2; DNA: TGTGCCACCAGTGACCCAGCGGGAGCGGAGAATGAGCAGTTCTTC; CDR3: CATSDPAGAENEQFF
length: 14; size: NA; J: TRBJ1-4; V: TRBV7-9; D: NA; DNA: TGTGCCAGCAGCCCAGGCGGGATTAATGAAAAACTGTTTTTT; CDR3: CASSPGGINEKLFF
length: 15; size: NA; J: TRBJ2-3; V: TRBV7-8; D: TRBD1; DNA: TGTGCCAGCAACTCGGGACAGCAGGAGGTAGATACGCAGTATTTT; CDR3: CASNSGQQEVDTQYF
length: 18; size: few; J: TRBJ1-2; V: TRBV6-1; D: NA; DNA: TGTGCCAGCAGTGAAGCTTATCGGGGTTTAAGGTCGGCTTATGGCTACACCTTC; CDR3: CASSEAYRGLRSAYGYTF